This TCR beta chain was retrieved from a study of cytomegalovirus exposure and HLA in healthy donors. At the level of the study: Genotyping showed 81% of almost 400 donors falling in the Caucasian-associated ancestry cluster. General study points: Rates of TCR association differed by HLA locus in a later analysis, with DRB1 highest and HLA-C lowest.

PCR employed 60 Vbeta and 13 Jbeta primers. Profiling relied on immunoSEQ multiplex PCR, and the TCRdb table lists in-frame clones only, not all of them. The sample includes about 140,000 clones, approximately 87% of them seen just once. The CDR3 is 16 residues long. V lost 2 bases and J 3 bases, leaving 17 bases between the germline ends. Germline V gene data show CDR1 as MNHNS and CDR2 as SASEGT. To note about this clone: Antigen unknown.

J is TRBJ2-7 and V is TRBV6-1; the D gene is possibly TRBD1 (6 bases). This sequence was found in a woman in her 30s in good health and CMV-seronegative. Sequencing input: PBMCs. CDR3 sequence: CASSEPGQTRGYEQYF. The CDR3 nucleotides are TGTGCCAGCAGTGAACCAGGACAGACCAGGGGCTACGAGCAGTACTTC.